Each of the 21 T cell receptor beta chains below was sequenced from the same sample in a study of CD8+ T cells in alopecia areata. cDNA reverse transcribed from extracted RNA served as the sequencing template. Clones were sequenced by immunoSEQ multiplex PCR, and TCRdb holds only the in-frame ones, with some missing. The repertoire holds about 180,000 clones, with around 49% as singletons. As to treatment: oral pan-JAK inhibitor, 5-10 mg twice daily. This specimen consisted of CD8+ T cells sorted from blood, obtained at week 52, from a patient treated with tofacitinib. These receptors came from a human donor with alopecia areata.

This clone was found a few times. The chain has TRBV27 and TRBJ1-1; tentative D call: TRBD1 (5 bases). CDR1 and CDR2 from the germline V gene are MNHEY and SMNVEV (reference sequence). This CDR3 has 14 residues. Trimming took 7 bases from V and 0 from J, leaving 12 bases between them. Here the CDR3 reads CASIQDSLNTEAFF. CDR3 nucleotides: TGTGCCAGCATCCAAGACAGCCTGAACACTGAAGCTTTCTTT.

This rearrangement joins TRBV4-1 to TRBJ2-7; 11 bases are shared with TRBD1. Germline CDR1 MGHRA, CDR2 YSYEKL. This CDR3 contains 14 residues. The trim removed 3 bases at V and 6 bases at J, leaving 4 bases unmatched. The CDR3 DNA reads as TGCGCCAGCAGCCAGGCGGGACAGGGGGTCGAGCAGTACTTC. Protein sequence: CASSQAGQGVEQYF.

The chain carries TRBV7-9 and TRBJ1-1; D possibly corresponds to TRBD1 (6 bases). The CDR3 sequence is 14 residues long. Germline CDR1 SEHNR, CDR2 FQNEAQ (reference sequence). V was cut by 7 bases and J by 4 bases, with 16 bases left in between. DNA of the CDR3: TGTGCCAGCACCAGAAGGGGGATCGGCACTGAAGCTTTCTTT. Translating gives CASTRRGIGTEAFF.

The chain has TRBV23-1 and TRBJ1-2; no definite D call. TRBV23-1 is an open reading frame whose function is uncertain. V was pared by 7 bases and J by 0 bases, with 24 bases between. The CDR3 is made up of 18 amino acids. CDR3 loop: CASIIPAEGCGANYGYTF. The CDR3 DNA follows: TGCGCCAGCATTATACCCGCGGAGGGTTGTGGAGCTAACTATGGCTACACCTTC.

This CDR3 is CASSSLGASYGYTF. The CDR3 DNA reads as TGTGCCAGCAGCTCCCTCGGGGCTTCCTATGGCTACACCTTC. This chain connects TRBV7-2 to TRBJ1-2; possibly TRBD1 for D (5 bases). Deletions cut 4 bases from V and 4 bases from J, with 13 bases between. This CDR3 region has 14 residues. Germline lookup yields CDR1 SGHTA and CDR2 FQGNSA.

The V and J genes are TRBV6-5 and TRBJ1-1; weak D call: TRBD1 (5 bases). Trimming stripped 6 bases from V and 9 bases from J, with 17 bases between. The V gene's germline CDR1 is MNHEY and CDR2 SVGAGI. This CDR3 region has 13 residues. The CDR3 spells CASSRRQPNQAFF. The CDR3 coding sequence is TGTGCCAGCAGCCGACGACAGCCTAATCAAGCTTTCTTT.

This rearrangement joins TRBV23-1 to TRBJ1-2, with TRBD1 matching over 9 bases. TRBV23-1 is an open reading frame, and its role is uncertain. CDR3 length: 15 amino acids. Germline trimming cut 7 bases from V and 5 bases from J; bases unmatched to any gene: 11. For the CDR3, the DNA is TGCGCCAGCACCGGGACAGGGAGGTTAGGTTATGGCTACACCTTC. This translates into CASTGTGRLGYGYTF.

The chain has TRBV2 and TRBJ2-1; D ambiguous. The germline gives CDR1 SNHLY, CDR2 FYNNEI. V was cut by 2 bases and J by 4 bases, with 3 bases left in between. There are 12 residues in the CDR3. The CDR3 sequence is CASSERYNEQFF. CDR3 nucleotides: TGTGCCAGCAGTGAAAGATACAATGAGCAGTTCTTC.

This clone was seen more than once but under ten times. The V call is TRBV7-8, the J call TRBJ2-5, with 9 positions matching TRBD1. Germline CDR1 SGHVS, CDR2 FQNEAQ. V lost 5 bases to trimming and J lost 2 bases; unmatched junction nucleotides: 6. The CDR3 consists of 15 residues. Here the CDR3 DNA reads TGTGCCAGCAGCACCGGACAGGGGACACAAGAGACCCAGTACTTC. As protein: CASSTGQGTQETQYF.

The chain combines TRBV7-2 with TRBJ1-2, with D perhaps TRBD1 (6 bases). This CDR3 is built from 11 residues. V lost 5 bases and J lost 7, with 8 bases in between. The germline V gene encodes CDR1 SGHTA and CDR2 FQGNSA. The CDR3 is CASSTGFGYTF. CDR3 nucleotide sequence: TGTGCCAGCAGCACAGGGTTTGGCTACACCTTC.

The chain links TRBV7-9 to TRBJ2-7; the D gene is possibly TRBD2 (6 bases). Germline V lookup: CDR1 SEHNR, CDR2 FQNEAQ (reference sequence). This CDR3 contains 13 residues. V shed 8 bases and J shed 3 bases, with 14 bases lying between them. The CDR3 here is CASRPSGSYEQYF. In DNA form, the CDR3 reads TGTGCCAGCCGCCCTTCCGGGAGCTACGAGCAGTACTTC.

The chain employs TRBV5-6 and TRBJ1-2; tentative D call: TRBD1 (6 bases). CDR1 and CDR2 from the germline V gene are SGHDT and YYEEEE. V gave up 1 base and J gave up 8 bases, with 18 bases separating them. CDR3 length: 15 residues. CDR3 sequence: CASSLYRTVAGGYTF. For the CDR3, the DNA is TGTGCCAGCAGCTTGTATCGGACAGTGGCGGGCGGCTACACCTTC.

In regard to this clone: This sample includes further DNA sequences coding for the same CDR3. The rearrangement joins TRBV30 to TRBJ1-1, with D uncertain. This CDR3 is built from 13 residues. The germline gives CDR1 GTSNPN, CDR2 SVGIG (reference sequence). Trimming removed 2 bases from V and 0 bases from J, with 7 bases in between. CDR3 bases: TGTGCCTGGAGTCTTGGAGTGAACACTGAAGCTTTCTTT. Protein: CAWSLGVNTEAFF.

J is TRBJ1-5 and V is TRBV9; 7 nucleotides match TRBD1. V shed 4 bases and J 6 bases; nucleotides not matched to a gene: 10. CDR1 and CDR2 from the germline V gene are SGDLS and YYNGEE. The CDR3 sequence is 15 residues long. The CDR3 DNA sequence: TGTGCCAGCAGCTACTCCGGGACAGAGGGTCAGCCCCAGCATTTT. Translation: CASSYSGTEGQPQHF. Filled out from reference TRBV9 and TRBJ1-5, the complete variable domain reads DSGVTQTPKHLITATGQRVTLRCSPRSGDLSVYWYQQSLDQGLQFLIQYYNGEERAKGNILERFSAQQFPDLHSELNLSSLELGDSALYFCASSYSGTEGQPQHFGDGTRLSIL.

V usage is TRBV25-1 and J usage is TRBJ2-5; D not resolved. V gave up 2 bases and J gave up 1 base, with 8 bases separating them. Per germline, CDR1 MGHDK and CDR2 SYGVNS. CDR3 size: 14 residues. CDR3 in DNA: TGTGCCAGCAGTGAACCCAGGTTCCAAGAGACCCAGTACTTC. The encoded protein is CASSEPRFQETQYF.

The chain employs TRBV30 and TRBJ1-1; D is unclear. The CDR3 is 14 residues long. Germline lookup yields CDR1 GTSNPN and CDR2 SVGIG (reference sequence). The V gene lost 4 bases and the J gene lost 4 bases, with 16 bases spanning the gap. CDR3 in amino acids: CAWNSGEAPTEAFF. Here the CDR3 DNA reads TGTGCCTGGAACAGCGGAGAGGCTCCCACTGAAGCTTTCTTT.

Notes on this clone: At one end, the junction sequence differs from germline, possibly due to a read error. This sequence joins TRBV9 and TRBJ1-1; D remains unclear. The CDR3 covers 8 residues. The V gene's germline CDR1 is SGDLS and CDR2 YYNGEE. CDR3 in amino acids: CASSAGSF. CDR3 DNA: TGTGCCAGCAGCGCCGGGTCTTTT.

This clone was seen more than once but under ten times. The rearrangement uses TRBV27 and TRBJ1-6; D may be TRBD1 (6 bases). Trimming took off 6 bases at V and 4 bases at J, with 13 bases between the two ends. CDR3 length: 15 residues. The V gene's germline CDR1 is MNHEY and CDR2 SMNVEV (reference sequence). This chain's CDR3 is CASRQGRGYNSPLHF. The CDR3 region has the DNA TGTGCCAGCAGACAGGGTCGGGGATATAATTCACCCCTCCACTTT.

V is TRBV7-6 and J is TRBJ2-1, with D uncertain. The CDR3 contains 16 residues. V dropped 1 base and J dropped 0 bases, with 10 bases sitting between them. From germline, CDR1 is SGHVS and CDR2 FNYEAQ. CDR3 DNA: TGTGCCAGCAGCTTAGTTGAGTCTAGCTCCTACAATGAGCAGTTCTTC. It yields the protein CASSLVESSSYNEQFF.

In its sample, this clone was seen a few times. CDR3 region: CASSPELHEQFF. CDR3 DNA sequence: TGTGCCAGCAGCCCGGAACTACATGAGCAGTTCTTC. J is TRBJ2-1 and V is TRBV7-9; D call uncertain. V lost 5 bases to trimming and J lost 8 bases, with 10 bases between them. Germline-derived CDR1 and CDR2 are SEHNR and FQNEAQ (reference sequence). The CDR3 runs to 12 residues.

This chain uses TRBV12-5 with TRBJ2-7; the D gene is possibly TRBD2 (6 bases). V lost 0 bases and J lost 5, with 11 bases in between. This CDR3 contains 14 residues. CDR1 is LGHNT, CDR2 FRNRAP, per germline. CDR3 nucleotide sequence: TGTGCTAGTGGTTTGGTAGGAGGAGGGCACGAGCAGTACTTC. Protein: CASGLVGGGHEQYF.